This TCR beta chain is drawn from a study listed by TCRdb under 2016. This clonotype has a count of ten or more. Its antigen is currently not known. The input lacks base qualities; no much larger clone sits a single base away. CDR1 and CDR2, per the germline V gene, are MDHEN and SYDVKM. V is cut by 4 bases and J by 9 bases, and the space between the germline ends is 16 bases. The CDR3 covers 13 residues, taking in both the cysteine and the phenylalanine. Just CDR3 DNA is preserved here, 39 bases in frame from base 1. To prepare the library, RT-PCR was applied. Reads for this sample came from an Illumina MiSeq. TCRdb reprocessed the public reads (quality trimming at Q25 with fastp, clone calling with MiXCR) and kept in-frame beta chains. Rows merge per CDR3 protein into single entries with the most common DNA and genes. Present in this sample are about 680,000 distinct CDR3 sequences, 12% to 15% of which were seen just once. Together, the top ten hold 3.6% of the sample.

Recombination linked TRBV28 to TRBJ2-7; there is no confident call for the D gene. The receptor comes from a female donor in good health, serving as a healthy control. The sample was memory CD4+ T cells from blood. CDR3 protein: CASSYQTGFTQYF. The DNA sequence is given as TGTGCCAGCAGTTACCAGACTGGTTTCACGCAGTACTTC.